This T cell receptor (beta chain) originates from a study of PD-L1 blockade in urothelial cancer. Study-level background: The patients' atezolizumab therapy, 1,200 mg intravenously every 3 weeks, started at some point between 2014 and 2016. As for prior chemotherapy regimens, patients had received 0 to 3. General study points: When measured at 3 weeks, tumor-associated blood clones expanded more in durable-benefit patients.

Measured with immunoSEQ multiplex PCR; TCRdb has only the in-frame clones, and not every one. Seen here are more than 65,000 clones, 87% observed once, and the top ten hold 4.5% to 7%. Germline V gene data show CDR1 as SGHDT and CDR2 as YYEEEE. The V gene end was trimmed by 2 bases and the J gene end by 0 bases; junction bases not matched to a gene: 5. The CDR3 is made up of 15 amino acids. This clone appeared a single time. Its antigen is unknown. The sample here was PBMCs, taken around atezolizumab (anti-PD-L1) treatment. The rearrangement joins TRBV5-6 to TRBJ2-7; TRBD1 aligns across 7 bases. The receptor was isolated from a woman between 70 and 85 years old with urothelial cancer. The CDR3 here is CASSFGTVSSYEQYF. The DNA for the CDR3 is TGTGCCAGCAGCTTTGGGACAGTTAGCTCCTACGAGCAGTACTTC.